A selection of T cell receptor beta chains follows, all from one sample in a study of OX40 agonist ivuxolimab in advanced cancers. Clones were sequenced by immunoSEQ multiplex PCR, and TCRdb holds only the in-frame ones, with some missing. Found here are about 61,000 clones, approximately 90% of them singletons; the top ten hold roughly 1.1%. This specimen was CD4+ or CD8+ T cells sorted from blood, taken in a trial of the OX40 agonist ivuxolimab. Source of these receptors: an adult with an advanced solid tumor such as melanoma, head and neck, liver or kidney cancer. Both conserved end residues are part of each CDR3. Fields, in order: V gene, clone size, J gene, D gene, CDR3 DNA, CDR3 protein. The D gene is left open where the match is weak. Size is stated for part of the rows, as once, few or many counts, or as a class when the clone is expanded.

v_call: TRBV5-5
clone_size: -
j_call: TRBJ2-1
d_call: TRBD2
cdr3_nt: TGTGCCAGCAGCTTGTGGGCTAGCGGGGGGACCCATGAGCAGTTCTTC
cdr3_aa: CASSLWASGGTHEQFF

v_call: TRBV12-5
clone_size: -
j_call: TRBJ2-1
d_call: TRBD1
cdr3_nt: TGTGCTAGTGGTTTGGTCGGCAGGGGGTATGAGCAGTTCTTC
cdr3_aa: CASGLVGRGYEQFF

v_call: TRBV7-9
clone_size: few
j_call: TRBJ1-2
d_call: TRBD1
cdr3_nt: TGTGCCAGCAGCCAACAGGACAGGACCCATGGCTACACCTTC
cdr3_aa: CASSQQDRTHGYTF

v_call: TRBV6-5
clone_size: -
j_call: TRBJ1-1
d_call: -
cdr3_nt: TGTGCCAGCAGTTACGGAGGGAGTCCGCGCACTGAAGCTTTCTTT
cdr3_aa: CASSYGGSPRTEAFF

v_call: TRBV5-1
clone_size: -
j_call: TRBJ2-5
d_call: -
cdr3_nt: TGCGCCAGCAGCATTTGGGCGCGAGAGACCCAGTACTTC
cdr3_aa: CASSIWARETQYF

v_call: TRBV10-2
clone_size: -
j_call: TRBJ2-3
d_call: TRBD2
cdr3_nt: TGCGCCAGCAGTCCTAGCGGGGGTGCGTCCCGTACAGATACGCAGTATTTT
cdr3_aa: CASSPSGGASRTDTQYF

v_call: TRBV5-1
clone_size: -
j_call: TRBJ2-5
d_call: TRBD1
cdr3_nt: TGCGCCAGCAGCGATCCGGGACAGGGAGCGGGCGGCGAGACCCAGTACTTC
cdr3_aa: CASSDPGQGAGGETQYF

v_call: TRBV7-9
clone_size: once
j_call: TRBJ2-1
d_call: -
cdr3_nt: TGTGCCAGCAGCTTAGCCGGTACTAGGAGTGAGCAGTTCTTC
cdr3_aa: CASSLAGTRSEQFF

v_call: TRBV7-2
clone_size: -
j_call: TRBJ2-1
d_call: -
cdr3_nt: TGTGCCAGCAGCTTTGTAAGTAAGCACAATGAGCAGTTCTTC
cdr3_aa: CASSFVSKHNEQFF

v_call: TRBV12-5
clone_size: -
j_call: TRBJ1-1
d_call: -
cdr3_nt: TGTGCTAGTCGTCGAATGGCGAACACTGAAGCTTTCTTT
cdr3_aa: CASRRMANTEAFF

v_call: TRBV4-2
clone_size: -
j_call: TRBJ1-1
d_call: -
cdr3_nt: TGTGCCAGCAGCCAAGAGGGAGTGGGCAGAGCCATGAACACTGAAGCTTTCTTT
cdr3_aa: CASSQEGVGRAMNTEAFF

v_call: TRBV5-1
clone_size: -
j_call: TRBJ2-3
d_call: -
cdr3_nt: TGCGCCAGCAGCTTATCCGATACGCAGTATTTT
cdr3_aa: CASSLSDTQYF

v_call: TRBV29-1
clone_size: -
j_call: TRBJ2-7
d_call: TRBD1
cdr3_nt: TGCAGCGTTGAGGGGACGGGACAGGGGTTATACGAGCAGTACTTC
cdr3_aa: CSVEGTGQGLYEQYF

v_call: TRBV10-3
clone_size: once
j_call: TRBJ2-2
d_call: TRBD1
cdr3_nt: TGTGCCAGCTCGGACAGGGGTACCGGGGAGCTGTTTTTT
cdr3_aa: CASSDRGTGELFF

v_call: TRBV27
clone_size: -
j_call: TRBJ1-2
d_call: -
cdr3_nt: TGTGCCAGCAGTTTATCCCCACTACAGGGCTGGTATGGCTACACCTTC
cdr3_aa: CASSLSPLQGWYGYTF

v_call: TRBV30
clone_size: -
j_call: TRBJ1-2
d_call: -
cdr3_nt: TGTGCCTGGAGACAGGGTGGGGGCTATGGCTACACCTTC
cdr3_aa: CAWRQGGGYGYTF

v_call: TRBV5-1
clone_size: -
j_call: TRBJ1-4
d_call: -
cdr3_nt: TGCGCCAGCAGCTTGGGGCGGAAAGCTAATGAAAAACTGTTTTTT
cdr3_aa: CASSLGRKANEKLFF

v_call: TRBV5-1
clone_size: -
j_call: TRBJ1-2
d_call: -
cdr3_nt: TGCGCCAGCAGCTTGGAAGGGATAGGTGGTTACACCTTC
cdr3_aa: CASSLEGIGGYTF

v_call: TRBV5-1
clone_size: -
j_call: TRBJ2-7
d_call: -
cdr3_nt: TGCGCCAGCAGCTTGGAGAGGCAGGAGCTCGGGTACGAGCAGTACTTC
cdr3_aa: CASSLERQELGYEQYF

v_call: TRBV19
clone_size: -
j_call: TRBJ2-5
d_call: -
cdr3_nt: TGTGCCAGTAGCGGGAGAGTAGAGACCCAGTACTTC
cdr3_aa: CASSGRVETQYF

v_call: TRBV25-1
clone_size: once
j_call: TRBJ2-7
d_call: -
cdr3_nt: TGTGCCAGCAGTGAACAGGGTTGGGAGCAGTACTTC
cdr3_aa: CASSEQGWEQYF

v_call: TRBV6-5
clone_size: -
j_call: TRBJ1-1
d_call: TRBD1
cdr3_nt: TGTGCCAGTAGAGAGCCCAACAGGGGCACTGAAGCTTTCTTT
cdr3_aa: CASREPNRGTEAFF

v_call: TRBV5-1
clone_size: once
j_call: TRBJ2-6
d_call: TRBD2
cdr3_nt: TGCGCCAGCAGCTTGCTAGCGGGAAGCTCTGGGGCCAACGTCCTGACTTTC
cdr3_aa: CASSLLAGSSGANVLTF

v_call: TRBV7-3
clone_size: -
j_call: TRBJ2-3
d_call: TRBD2
cdr3_nt: TGTGCCAGCAGCTTAACGGGACTAGCAACAGATACGCAGTATTTT
cdr3_aa: CASSLTGLATDTQYF

v_call: TRBV5-1
clone_size: -
j_call: TRBJ1-2
d_call: TRBD1
cdr3_nt: TGCGCCAGCAGCATCCAGACAGGGGGAGCTTATGGCTACACCTTC
cdr3_aa: CASSIQTGGAYGYTF

v_call: TRBV18
clone_size: -
j_call: TRBJ2-5
d_call: TRBD2
cdr3_nt: TGTGCCAGCTCACCCGGACTAGCGGTACAAGAGACCCAGTACTTC
cdr3_aa: CASSPGLAVQETQYF

v_call: TRBV6-1
clone_size: -
j_call: TRBJ2-1
d_call: -
cdr3_nt: TGTGCCAGCAGAAGGGACGCCTCCTACAATGAGCAGTTCTTC
cdr3_aa: CASRRDASYNEQFF

v_call: TRBV5-6
clone_size: once
j_call: TRBJ2-1
d_call: -
cdr3_nt: TGTGCCAGCAGCTTTCCCCCCGGGGTCGGGGGACCGTACAATGAGCAGTTCTTC
cdr3_aa: CASSFPPGVGGPYNEQFF

v_call: TRBV11-2
clone_size: -
j_call: TRBJ2-1
d_call: -
cdr3_nt: TGTGCCAGCAGCTCGAGGGAATTAGTCAACAATGAGCAGTTCTTC
cdr3_aa: CASSSRELVNNEQFF

v_call: TRBV5-4
clone_size: -
j_call: TRBJ2-1
d_call: -
cdr3_nt: TGTGCCAGCAGCCCACCAGGGGCTAGCTCCTACAATGAGCAGTTCTTC
cdr3_aa: CASSPPGASSYNEQFF

v_call: TRBV19
clone_size: -
j_call: TRBJ1-6
d_call: -
cdr3_nt: TGTGCCAGTAGTATCGGGGGGAATTCACCCCTCCACTTT
cdr3_aa: CASSIGGNSPLHF

v_call: TRBV5-1
clone_size: -
j_call: TRBJ1-1
d_call: TRBD1
cdr3_nt: TGCGCCAGCAGCTTGGGACCAGGGGGCGCGGGCACTGAAGCTTTCTTT
cdr3_aa: CASSLGPGGAGTEAFF

v_call: TRBV7-2
clone_size: -
j_call: TRBJ1-5
d_call: TRBD1
cdr3_nt: TGTGCCAGCAGCCCCGGGACAGGGGGCGGTCAGCCCCAGCATTTT
cdr3_aa: CASSPGTGGGQPQHF

v_call: TRBV11-3
clone_size: -
j_call: TRBJ2-1
d_call: -
cdr3_nt: TGTGCCAGCAGCCAAACGGCCAATGAGCAGTTCTTC
cdr3_aa: CASSQTANEQFF

v_call: TRBV4-2
clone_size: -
j_call: TRBJ2-1
d_call: -
cdr3_nt: TGTGCCAGCAGCCAAGGGGTGGAGGGGGGCAATGAGCAGTTCTTC
cdr3_aa: CASSQGVEGGNEQFF

v_call: TRBV2
clone_size: -
j_call: TRBJ2-5
d_call: -
cdr3_nt: TGTGCCAGCAGTCTCCAAGAGACCCAGTACTTC
cdr3_aa: CASSLQETQYF

v_call: TRBV6-5
clone_size: -
j_call: TRBJ1-2
d_call: TRBD1
cdr3_nt: TGTGCCAGCACCGAGACAGGGCGAGGCTATGGCTACACCTTC
cdr3_aa: CASTETGRGYGYTF

v_call: TRBV6-6
clone_size: -
j_call: TRBJ2-7
d_call: -
cdr3_nt: TGTGCCAGCAGTTACTCGTATCCTGAATACGAGCAGTACTTC
cdr3_aa: CASSYSYPEYEQYF

v_call: TRBV9
clone_size: -
j_call: TRBJ2-5
d_call: TRBD2
cdr3_nt: TGTGCCAGCAGCGTAGCGGTGCGGGGGGTTCAAGAGACCCAGTACTTC
cdr3_aa: CASSVAVRGVQETQYF

v_call: TRBV27
clone_size: -
j_call: TRBJ1-2
d_call: -
cdr3_nt: TGTGCCAGCAGTTTAGGAGGAGTCCAGGCTAACTATGGCTACACCTTC
cdr3_aa: CASSLGGVQANYGYTF

v_call: TRBV28
clone_size: -
j_call: TRBJ2-3
d_call: -
cdr3_nt: TGTGCCAGCAGTTTAACCCAGAGAAGCACAGATACGCAGTATTTT
cdr3_aa: CASSLTQRSTDTQYF

v_call: TRBV5-1
clone_size: -
j_call: TRBJ1-2
d_call: TRBD1
cdr3_nt: TGCGCCAGCAGCCTAAGCTCGACAGGGGTCGGCTACACCTTC
cdr3_aa: CASSLSSTGVGYTF

v_call: TRBV7-2
clone_size: few
j_call: TRBJ1-1
d_call: -
cdr3_nt: TGTGCCAGCAGTATCTATTCACAACCGAACACTGAAGCTTTCTTT
cdr3_aa: CASSIYSQPNTEAFF

v_call: TRBV5-1
clone_size: few
j_call: TRBJ2-2
d_call: -
cdr3_nt: TGCGCCAGCAGCCAGACCACCGGGGAGCTGTTTTTT
cdr3_aa: CASSQTTGELFF

v_call: TRBV5-1
clone_size: -
j_call: TRBJ2-4
d_call: -
cdr3_nt: TGCGCCAGCAGCTTGGCGCCTGGGGTGGCAGGTAGGGGACTAGCCAAAAACATTCAGTACTTC
cdr3_aa: CASSLAPGVAGRGLAKNIQYF